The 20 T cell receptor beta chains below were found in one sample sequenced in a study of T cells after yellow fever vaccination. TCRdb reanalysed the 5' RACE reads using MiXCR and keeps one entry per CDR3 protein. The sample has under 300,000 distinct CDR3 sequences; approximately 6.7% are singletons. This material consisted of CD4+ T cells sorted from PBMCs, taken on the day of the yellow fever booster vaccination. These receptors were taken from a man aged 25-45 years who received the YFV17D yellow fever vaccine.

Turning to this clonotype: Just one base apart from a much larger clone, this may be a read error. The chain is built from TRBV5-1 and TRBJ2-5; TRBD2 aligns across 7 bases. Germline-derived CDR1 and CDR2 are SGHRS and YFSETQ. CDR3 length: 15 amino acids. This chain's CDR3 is CTSSFGGRVEETQYF. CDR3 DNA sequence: TGCACCAGCAGCTTCGGAGGGAGGGTAGAAGAGACCCAGTACTTC.

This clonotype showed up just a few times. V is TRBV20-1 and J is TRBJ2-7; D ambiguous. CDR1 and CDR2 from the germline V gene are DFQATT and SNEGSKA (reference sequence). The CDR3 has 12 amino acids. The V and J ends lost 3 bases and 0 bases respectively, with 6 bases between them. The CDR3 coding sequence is TGCAGTGCTAGGCGGAGCTCCTACGAGCAGTACTTC. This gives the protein CSARRSSYEQYF.

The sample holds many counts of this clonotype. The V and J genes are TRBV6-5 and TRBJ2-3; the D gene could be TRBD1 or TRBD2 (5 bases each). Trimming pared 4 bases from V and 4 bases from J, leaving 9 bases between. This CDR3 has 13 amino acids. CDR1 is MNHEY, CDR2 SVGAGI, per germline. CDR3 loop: CASSFQGADTQYF. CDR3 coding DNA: TGTGCCAGCAGTTTCCAGGGAGCAGATACGCAGTATTTT.

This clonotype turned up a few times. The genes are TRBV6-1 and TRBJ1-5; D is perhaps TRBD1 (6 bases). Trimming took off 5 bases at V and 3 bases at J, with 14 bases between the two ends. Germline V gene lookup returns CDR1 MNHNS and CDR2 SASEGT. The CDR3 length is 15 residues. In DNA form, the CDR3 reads TGTGCCAGCAGTCCCCCGGGGGGCTACAATCAGCCCCAGCATTTT. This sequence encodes CASSPPGGYNQPQHF.

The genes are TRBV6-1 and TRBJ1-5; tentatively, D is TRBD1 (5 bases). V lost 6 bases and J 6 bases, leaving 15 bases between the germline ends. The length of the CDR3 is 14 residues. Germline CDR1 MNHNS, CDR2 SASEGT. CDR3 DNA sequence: TGTGCCAGCAGGGCCCCGGGGGTGGGTCAGCCCCAGCATTTT. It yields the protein CASRAPGVGQPQHF.

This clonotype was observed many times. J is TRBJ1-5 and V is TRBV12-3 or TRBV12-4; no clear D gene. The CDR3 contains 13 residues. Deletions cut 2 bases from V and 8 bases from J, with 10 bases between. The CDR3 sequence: CASSLLKLEPQHF. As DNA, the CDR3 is TGTGCCAGCAGTTTACTGAAGTTAGAGCCCCAGCATTTT.

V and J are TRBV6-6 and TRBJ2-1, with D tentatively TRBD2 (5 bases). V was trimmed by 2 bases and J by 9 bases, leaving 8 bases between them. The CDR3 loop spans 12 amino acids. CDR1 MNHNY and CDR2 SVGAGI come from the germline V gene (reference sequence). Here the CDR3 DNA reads TGTGCCAGCAGTTACCGAGCGGCTGAGCAGTTCTTC. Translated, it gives CASSYRAAEQFF.

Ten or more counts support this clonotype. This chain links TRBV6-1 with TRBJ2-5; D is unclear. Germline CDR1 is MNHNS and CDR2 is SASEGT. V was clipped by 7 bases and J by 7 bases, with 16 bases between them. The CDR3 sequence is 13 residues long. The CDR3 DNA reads TGTGCCAGCAAAGTAGAAGTATTCGGGACCCAGTACTTC. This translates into CASKVEVFGTQYF.

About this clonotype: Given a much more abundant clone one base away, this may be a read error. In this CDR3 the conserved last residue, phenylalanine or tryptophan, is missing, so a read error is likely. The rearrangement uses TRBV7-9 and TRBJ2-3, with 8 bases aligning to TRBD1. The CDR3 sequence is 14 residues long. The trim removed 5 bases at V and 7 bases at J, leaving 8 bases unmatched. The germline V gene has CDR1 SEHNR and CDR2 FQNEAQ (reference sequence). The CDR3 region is CASSIGQGRNTQYL. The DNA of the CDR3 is TGTGCCAGCAGCATAGGACAGGGAAGAAATACGCAGTATCTT.

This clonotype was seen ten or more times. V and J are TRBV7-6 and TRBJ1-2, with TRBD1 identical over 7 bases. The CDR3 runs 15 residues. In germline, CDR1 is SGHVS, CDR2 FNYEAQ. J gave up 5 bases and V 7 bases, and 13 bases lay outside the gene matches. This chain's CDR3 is CASTKNQGGWYGYTF. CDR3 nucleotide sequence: TGTGCCAGCACCAAGAATCAAGGGGGCTGGTATGGCTACACCTTC.

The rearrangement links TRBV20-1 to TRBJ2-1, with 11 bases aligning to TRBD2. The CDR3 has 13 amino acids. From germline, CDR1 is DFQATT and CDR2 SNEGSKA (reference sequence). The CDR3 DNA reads TGCAGGCCGACTAGCGGGACTTCGAATGAGCAGTTCTTC. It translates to CRPTSGTSNEQFF.

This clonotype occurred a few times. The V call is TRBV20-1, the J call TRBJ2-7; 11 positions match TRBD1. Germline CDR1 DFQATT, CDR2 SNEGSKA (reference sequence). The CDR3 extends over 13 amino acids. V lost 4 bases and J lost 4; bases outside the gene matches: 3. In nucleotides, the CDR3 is TGCAGTGCTACAAGGGACAGGGGGTACGAGCAGTACTTC. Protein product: CSATRDRGYEQYF.

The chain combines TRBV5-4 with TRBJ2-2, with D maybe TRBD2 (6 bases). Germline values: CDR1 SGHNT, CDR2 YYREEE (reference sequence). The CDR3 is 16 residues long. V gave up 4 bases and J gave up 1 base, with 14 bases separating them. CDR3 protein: CASSAGTEGNTGELFF. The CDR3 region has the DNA TGTGCCAGCAGCGCCGGGACTGAGGGGAACACCGGGGAGCTGTTTTTT. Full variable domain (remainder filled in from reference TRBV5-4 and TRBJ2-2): ETGVTQSPTHLIKTRGQQVTLRCSSQSGHNTVSWYQQALGQGPQFIFQYYREEENGRGNFPPRFSGLQFPNYSSELNVNALELDDSALYLCASSAGTEGNTGELFFGEGSRLTVL.

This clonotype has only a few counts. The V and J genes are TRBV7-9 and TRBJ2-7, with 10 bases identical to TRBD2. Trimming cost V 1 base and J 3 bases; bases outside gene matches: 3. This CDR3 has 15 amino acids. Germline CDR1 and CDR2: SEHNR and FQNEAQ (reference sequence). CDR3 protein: CASSLVSGGHYEQYF. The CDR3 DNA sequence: TGTGCCAGCAGCTTAGTTAGCGGGGGGCACTACGAGCAGTACTTC.

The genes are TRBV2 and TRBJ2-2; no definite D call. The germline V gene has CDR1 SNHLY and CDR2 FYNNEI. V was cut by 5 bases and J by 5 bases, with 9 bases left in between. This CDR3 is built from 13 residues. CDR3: CASSNSGTGELFF. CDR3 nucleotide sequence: TGTGCCAGCAGTAATTCAGGAACCGGGGAGCTGTTTTTT. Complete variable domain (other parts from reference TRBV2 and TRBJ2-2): EPEVTQTPSHQVTQMGQEVILRCVPISNHLYFYWYRQILGQKVEFLVSFYNNEISEKSEIFDDQFSVERPDGSNFTLKIRSTKLEDSAMYFCASSNSGTGELFFGEGSRLTVL.

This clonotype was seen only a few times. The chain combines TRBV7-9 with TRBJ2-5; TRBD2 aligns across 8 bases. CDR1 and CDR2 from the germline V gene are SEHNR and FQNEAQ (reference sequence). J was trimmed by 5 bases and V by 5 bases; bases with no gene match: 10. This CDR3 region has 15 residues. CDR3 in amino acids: CASSTALTGGETQYF. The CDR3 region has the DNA TGTGCCAGCAGCACCGCCCTCACGGGGGGGGAGACCCAGTACTTC.

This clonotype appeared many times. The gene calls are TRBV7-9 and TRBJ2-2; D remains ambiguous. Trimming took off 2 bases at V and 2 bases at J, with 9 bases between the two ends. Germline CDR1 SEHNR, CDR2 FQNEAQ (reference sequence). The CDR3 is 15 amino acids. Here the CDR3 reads CASSLKGGNTGELFF. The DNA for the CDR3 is TGTGCCAGCAGCTTAAAGGGTGGAAACACCGGGGAGCTGTTTTTT.

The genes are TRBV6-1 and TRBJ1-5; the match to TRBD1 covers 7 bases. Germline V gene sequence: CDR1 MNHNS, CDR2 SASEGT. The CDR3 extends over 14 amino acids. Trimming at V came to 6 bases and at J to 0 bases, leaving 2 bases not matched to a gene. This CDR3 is CASSRDSSNQPQHF. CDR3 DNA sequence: TGTGCCAGCAGCCGGGACAGTAGCAATCAGCCCCAGCATTTT.

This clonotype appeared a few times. Here the CDR3 DNA reads TGCGCCAGCCGTAGCGGGAGGGCCTCGTCCGATACGCAGTATTTT. This encodes CASRSGRASSDTQYF. V is TRBV5-1 and J is TRBJ2-3; 11 bases fit TRBD2. This CDR3 contains 15 residues. Germline V CDR1 and CDR2: SGHRS, YFSETQ. V trimming: 7 bases; J trimming: 6 bases; junction bases outside the gene matches: 10.

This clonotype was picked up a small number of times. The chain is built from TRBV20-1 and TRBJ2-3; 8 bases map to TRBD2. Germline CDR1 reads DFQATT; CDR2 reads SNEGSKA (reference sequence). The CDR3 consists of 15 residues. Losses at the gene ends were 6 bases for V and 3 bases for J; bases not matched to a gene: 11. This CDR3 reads CSAGGSGSSTDTQYF. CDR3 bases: TGCAGTGCGGGGGGCAGCGGGAGTTCTACAGATACGCAGTATTTT.